Shown below are 25 T cell receptor beta chains from a single sample sequenced in a study of beta chain features in type 1 diabetes. General study points: Across all four CD4+ subsets, people with type 1 diabetes showed modestly shorter TCRB CDR3s.

These receptors have no known antigen. Reverse transcription of all isolated RNA meant that expressed TCRB transcripts were sequenced. Method: immunoSEQ multiplex PCR; TCRdb's copy keeps in-frame clones and lacks some. The repertoire holds more than 250,000 clones, with over 20% as singletons. Sequenced: naive CD4+ T cells from blood. These receptors all stem from a woman aged 40 to 55 with type 1 diabetes.

The genes are TRBV28 and TRBJ2-1, with 13 bases matching TRBD2. Germline V gene data show CDR1 as MDHEN and CDR2 as SYDVKM. The length of the CDR3 is 16 residues. After removal of 3 bases from V and 4 bases from J, the junction contained 3 bases not matched to a gene. The CDR3 DNA follows: TGTGCCAGCAGTTTCCGGGGACTAGCGGGATACAATGAGCAGTTCTTC. It yields the protein CASSFRGLAGYNEQFF.

The rearrangement uses TRBV6-6 and TRBJ1-5, with no clear D. This CDR3 has 11 residues. Trimming removed 5 bases at V and 5 bases at J, with 4 bases between. Germline lookup yields CDR1 MNHNY and CDR2 SVGAGI (reference sequence). The CDR3 region has the DNA TGTGCCAGCAGTGCAGATCAGCCCCAGCATTTT. Its protein product is CASSADQPQHF.

This chain joins TRBV30 and TRBJ2-1; 10 nucleotides match TRBD2. Germline V gene lookup returns CDR1 GTSNPN and CDR2 SVGIG (reference sequence). V lost 4 bases to trimming and J lost 8 bases; unmatched junction nucleotides: 11. The CDR3 covers 15 residues. CDR3 sequence reads: CAWTSGRKGLDEQFF. CDR3 in DNA: TGTGCCTGGACTAGCGGGAGAAAGGGCCTCGATGAGCAGTTCTTC.

The sample holds a few counts of this clone. CDR3 amino acids: CASSSYRGKDTEAFF. The CDR3 DNA reads TGTGCCAGCAGCTCCTACAGGGGGAAGGACACTGAAGCTTTCTTT. This chain links TRBV7-9 with TRBJ1-1, with 8 positions matching TRBD1. The CDR3 is 15 residues long. Looked up from germline, CDR1 is SEHNR and CDR2 is FQNEAQ (reference sequence). Germline trimming cut 4 bases from V and 3 bases from J; bases unmatched to any gene: 7.

The J gene is TRBJ1-4, the V gene TRBV29-1; 8 bases line up with TRBD1. From germline, CDR1 is SQVTM and CDR2 ANQGSEA. V was pared by 7 bases and J by 3 bases, with 7 bases of the junction left unmatched. The CDR3 spans 14 residues. In nucleotides, the CDR3 is TGCAGCGCGCAACAGGGGGAATCTAATGAAAAACTGTTTTTT. Its protein product is CSAQQGESNEKLFF.

This clone was observed a handful of times. The V gene is TRBV10-3, the J gene TRBJ1-1; 7 bases are a match to TRBD1. The CDR3 totals 14 residues. Trimming took 6 bases from V and 1 from J; bases not matched to a gene: 5. Germline V gene data show CDR1 as ENHRY and CDR2 as SYGVKD. This chain's CDR3 is CAIRLGQPNTEAFF. The CDR3 region has the DNA TGTGCCATCAGGCTGGGACAGCCGAACACTGAAGCTTTCTTT.

This clone was picked up a small number of times. This chain connects TRBV29-1 to TRBJ1-1; 8 nucleotides line up with TRBD1. The CDR3 loop spans 16 amino acids. Germline CDR1 SQVTM, CDR2 ANQGSEA. Trimming removed 7 bases from V and 0 bases from J; junction bases left unmatched: 13. The CDR3 DNA reads TGCAGCGCCGCTCGCCCAACAGGGGGTATGAACACTGAAGCTTTCTTT. It specifies CSAARPTGGMNTEAFF.

The genes are TRBV7-2 and TRBJ2-3; D perhaps matches TRBD2 (5 bases). There are 12 residues in the CDR3. V lost 5 bases, J lost 6 bases, and 9 bases lay in between. Looked up from germline, CDR1 is SGHTA and CDR2 is FQGNSA. The CDR3 DNA follows: TGTGCCAGCAGCCCGGCTAGCGATACGCAGTATTTT. It encodes CASSPASDTQYF.

J is TRBJ2-7 and V is TRBV2, with 8 bases matching TRBD2. Germline V gene lookup returns CDR1 SNHLY and CDR2 FYNNEI. V dropped 1 base and J dropped 5; count of bases not matched to a gene: 7. The CDR3 has 15 amino acids. The chain's CDR3 is CASSEVSSGNHEQYF. CDR3 DNA: TGTGCCAGCAGTGAAGTTAGTAGCGGGAACCACGAGCAGTACTTC.

This clone came up a few times. This rearrangement joins TRBV6-4 to TRBJ2-1; maybe TRBD1 (6 bases). The CDR3 is 15 residues long. Trimming pared 2 bases from V and 3 bases from J, leaving 11 bases between. Germline V gene data show CDR1 as MRHNA and CDR2 as SNTAGT. The CDR3 protein is CASSDGGDGYNEQFF. CDR3 DNA: TGTGCCAGCAGTGACGGGGGCGACGGCTACAATGAGCAGTTCTTC.

This clone came up a few times. The J gene is TRBJ1-1, the V gene TRBV9; D not certain. The CDR3 extends over 15 amino acids. V gave up 4 bases and J gave up 0 bases, with 13 bases separating them. The germline V gene has CDR1 SGDLS and CDR2 YYNGEE. The chain's CDR3 is CASSPRTGMNTEAFF. DNA for the CDR3: TGTGCCAGCAGCCCCCGGACGGGAATGAACACTGAAGCTTTCTTT.

This chain joins TRBV4-1 and TRBJ2-5, with a possible D match to TRBD2 (5 bases). The CDR3 covers 15 residues. Deletions cut 1 base from V and 5 bases from J, with 14 bases between. Germline CDR1 reads MGHRA; CDR2 reads YSYEKL. Here the CDR3 reads CASSQAGSVGETQYF. In nucleotides, the CDR3 is TGCGCCAGCAGCCAAGCGGGGTCGGTGGGGGAGACCCAGTACTTC.

This clone was observed a handful of times. The chain carries TRBV5-1 and TRBJ2-7, with 11 positions matching TRBD1. CDR3 length: 16 residues. Germline loops: CDR1 SGHRS, CDR2 YFSETQ. After removal of 4 bases from V and 0 bases from J, the junction contained 6 bases not matched to a gene. CDR3: CASSVPGQGDSYEQYF. The CDR3 nucleotides read TGCGCCAGCAGCGTACCGGGACAGGGGGACTCCTACGAGCAGTACTTC.

This chain uses TRBV11-3 with TRBJ1-3; D call uncertain. CDR3 length: 13 amino acids. The V gene lost 4 bases and the J gene lost 0 bases, with 4 bases spanning the gap. Germline V gene sequence: CDR1 SGHNT, CDR2 YENEEA. This CDR3 reads CASSSGSGNTIYF. The CDR3 DNA sequence: TGTGCCAGCAGCTCAGGCTCTGGAAACACCATATATTTT.

The V gene is TRBV11-2, the J gene TRBJ2-2; TRBD2 matches at 13 bases. The J segment lost 4 bases and the V segment lost 6 bases, leaving 5 bases of the junction unmatched. This CDR3 has 16 amino acids. The germline gives CDR1 SGHAT, CDR2 FQNNGV. The CDR3 sequence is CASRWGLAGFTGELFF. The DNA for the CDR3 is TGTGCCAGCAGATGGGGACTAGCGGGGTTCACCGGGGAGCTGTTTTTT.

The rearrangement links TRBV6-6 to TRBJ2-3; TRBD2 is a possible D gene (6 bases). V gave up 5 bases and J gave up 2 bases, with 11 bases separating them. This CDR3 spans 14 amino acids. CDR1 MNHNY and CDR2 SVGAGI come from the germline V gene (reference sequence). CDR3 DNA sequence: TGTGCCAGCAGTCTGGGACTCTCCACAGATACGCAGTATTTT. This gives the protein CASSLGLSTDTQYF.

The chain couples TRBV30 to TRBJ2-3, with a weak D call TRBD2 (6 bases). Germline CDR1 and CDR2: GTSNPN and SVGIG (reference sequence). This CDR3 spans 19 amino acids. Trimming pared 1 base from V and 4 bases from J, leaving 27 bases between. CDR3 in DNA: TGTGCCTGGAGTGGGCGCAGGGACGGCGTCGCTAGGAGGGCAGATACGCAGTATTTT. Protein product: CAWSGRRDGVARRADTQYF.

This chain uses TRBV15 with TRBJ1-5; 7 positions agree with TRBD1. With V trimmed by 1 base and J by 4 bases, 4 bases remained unmatched. The CDR3 runs 15 residues. Germline values: CDR1 LNHNV, CDR2 YYDKDF (reference sequence). Written as DNA, the CDR3 is TGTGCCACCAGCAGAGTTCGACAGGGTAATCAGCCCCAGCATTTT. It is translated as CATSRVRQGNQPQHF. The full variable domain, its missing parts supplied by reference TRBV15 and TRBJ1-5, is DAMVIQNPRYQVTQFGKPVTLSCSQTLNHNVMYWYQQKSSQAPKLLFHYYDKDFNNEADTPDNFQSRRPNTSFCFLDIRSPGLGDTAMYLCATSRVRQGNQPQHFGDGTRLSIL.

The CDR3 DNA reads TGTGCCAGCAGCCAAGGAGGGGAAGAGACCTACGAGCAGTACTTC. It codes for CASSQGGEETYEQYF. V is TRBV7-2 and J is TRBJ2-7, with a weak D call TRBD2 (6 bases). In germline, CDR1 is SGHTA, CDR2 FQGNSA. Trimming took 5 bases from V and 2 from J, leaving 16 bases between them. This CDR3 has 15 amino acids.

This clone was observed a few times. The chain has TRBV28 and TRBJ2-4, with D hard to call. The germline V and J ends were trimmed by 1 base and 1 base, with 5 bases remaining between them. This CDR3 region has 14 residues. CDR1 and CDR2 from the germline V gene are MDHEN and SYDVKM. CDR3 sequence: CASSLSGAKNIQYF. CDR3 bases: TGTGCCAGCAGTTTATCCGGGGCCAAAAACATTCAGTACTTC.

The V and J genes are TRBV6-5 and TRBJ1-2; possible D gene TRBD1, 5 bases. Per the germline V gene, CDR1 is MNHEY and CDR2 is SVGAGI. This CDR3 has 12 amino acids. V was trimmed by 5 bases and J by 5 bases, leaving 9 bases between them. CDR3 protein: CASSPDSYGYTF. In DNA, the CDR3 is TGTGCCAGCAGTCCAGACAGTTATGGCTACACCTTC.

The chain couples TRBV7-2 to TRBJ2-7; a weak D match, TRBD2 (6 bases). The CDR3 totals 14 residues. V gave up 4 bases and J gave up 7 bases, with 17 bases separating them. CDR1 is SGHTA, CDR2 FQGNSA, per germline. This CDR3 reads CASSSPRDSREQYF. The CDR3 DNA reads TGTGCCAGCAGCTCCCCCCGGGACTCACGAGAGCAGTACTTC. Variable domain in full (rest from reference TRBV7-2 and TRBJ2-7): GAGVSQSPSNKVTEKGKDVELRCDPISGHTALYWYRQSLGQGLEFLIYFQGNSAPDKSGLPSDRFSAERTGGSVSTLTIQRTQQEDSAVYLCASSSPRDSREQYFGPGTRLTVT.

The chain has TRBV13 and TRBJ2-1; D is perhaps TRBD2 (6 bases). Germline V gene lookup returns CDR1 PRHDT and CDR2 FYEKMQ (reference sequence). The CDR3 has 16 residues. Trimming removed 6 bases from V and 4 bases from J, with 19 bases in between. CDR3 residues: CASSGGVAQVYNEQFF. CDR3 bases: TGTGCCAGCAGTGGAGGGGTGGCCCAAGTTTACAATGAGCAGTTCTTC.

The rearrangement joins TRBV23-1 to TRBJ2-7; D is perhaps TRBD2 (6 bases). TRBV23-1 qualifies as an ORF whose function is uncertain. The V and J ends lost 1 base and 2 bases respectively, with 15 bases between them. The CDR3 length is 16 residues. The CDR3, as DNA: TGCGCCAGCAGTCAATTAGGTCTAGCGAAAACCTACGAGCAGTACTTC. It is translated as CASSQLGLAKTYEQYF.

This clone was detected a few times. The chain uses TRBV28 and TRBJ2-5; 7 nucleotides agree with TRBD2. V trimming: 6 bases; J trimming: 14 bases; junction bases outside the gene matches: 18. CDR3 length: 14 amino acids. Germline CDR1 MDHEN, CDR2 SYDVKM. The CDR3 sequence: CASSQLSGAQRDYF. In DNA, the CDR3 is TGTGCCAGCAGCCAGTTGAGCGGGGCACAAAGAGATTACTTC.